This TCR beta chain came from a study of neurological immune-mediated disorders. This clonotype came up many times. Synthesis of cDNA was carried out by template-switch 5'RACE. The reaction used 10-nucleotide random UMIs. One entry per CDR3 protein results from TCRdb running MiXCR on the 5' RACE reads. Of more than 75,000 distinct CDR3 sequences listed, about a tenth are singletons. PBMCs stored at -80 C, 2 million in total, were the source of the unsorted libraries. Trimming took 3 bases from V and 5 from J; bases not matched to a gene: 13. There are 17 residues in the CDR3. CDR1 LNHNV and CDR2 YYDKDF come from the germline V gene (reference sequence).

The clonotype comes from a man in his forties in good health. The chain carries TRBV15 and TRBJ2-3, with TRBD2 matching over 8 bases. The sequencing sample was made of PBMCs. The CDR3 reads CATSRGLPGGPGDTQYF. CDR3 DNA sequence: TGTGCCACCAGCAGGGGTCTACCGGGAGGGCCGGGAGATACGCAGTATTTT. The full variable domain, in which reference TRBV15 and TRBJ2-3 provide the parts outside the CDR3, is DAMVIQNPRYQVTQFGKPVTLSCSQTLNHNVMYWYQQKSSQAPKLLFHYYDKDFNNEADTPDNFQSRRPNTSFCFLDIRSPGLGDTAMYLCATSRGLPGGPGDTQYFGPGTRLTVL.